This record looks at one TCR beta chain sequence and its context. Its antigen is still unknown. This sample was taken from a study of T cell responses to AZD1222 COVID-19 vaccine. Study-wide findings and caveats: Close to half of all spike-specific TCRs reportedly target regions of the variants that are unmutated. Only after the peak T cell response were repertoires sampled.

Repertoires were generated with immunoSEQ multiplex PCR, while TCRdb's copy carries only in-frame clones and drops some. The sample yields roughly 150,000 clones, around 92% seen once. Per the germline V gene, CDR1 is MNHEY and CDR2 is SVGAGI. Trimming cost V 6 bases and J 1 base, with 6 bases left between them. This CDR3 spans 12 amino acids. Specimen: peripheral blood, collected on day 0 of AZD1222 vaccination. V is TRBV6-5 and J is TRBJ1-1, with unresolved D. This sequence was found in an adult in good health. CDR3 amino acids: CASRAPNTEAFF. The CDR3 DNA follows: TGTGCCAGCAGGGCACCGAACACTGAAGCTTTCTTT.